The entry that follows covers one T cell receptor (beta chain) sequence. The data were obtained in a study of T cells in Graves' hyperthyroidism and ophthalmopathy. CDR1 and CDR2 (germline): SGHTA, FQGTGA. The CDR3 has 18 amino acids. Trimming took off 1 base at V and 1 base at J, with 19 bases between the two ends. Regions amplified from RNA transcripts were the TCR beta CDR3 regions. Primed by the HTBI set, a first-round RT-PCR was run on the TCR CDR3. TCRdb re-derived calls from the multiplex PCR reads in MiXCR, one entry per CDR3 protein. The sample consists of about half a million distinct CDR3 sequences, about 20% of them appearing once.

This sequence was found in a woman in her sixties or seventies with Graves' ophthalmopathy. The sequenced sample was blood. The chain couples TRBV7-3 to TRBJ1-1; possibly TRBD1 for D (5 bases). The CDR3 coding sequence is TGTGCCAGCAGCTTAAGAAGGGGCGGCCTCATTGCGAACACTGAAGCTTTCTTT. It specifies CASSLRRGGLIANTEAFF.